The entry below gives a single TCR beta chain sequence along with its context. What it recognizes is unknown. Treatment here: some 19 received Ad26.COV2.S at low or high dose, single or two shots; about 5 received placebo; per-sample allocation not given. The samples were gathered on day 63 after the first injection of vaccine or placebo. This sample stems from a study of Ad26.COV2.S vaccination and SARS-CoV-2 variants. The overall study: Among those in the COV1001 Ad26.COV2.S trial arm was the donor. By the intramuscular route, Ad26.COV2.S was given once, or twice 56 days apart. Overall study results and limits: Similar non-spike TCR breadth was seen in vaccine and placebo recipients.

The method was immunoSEQ multiplex PCR; TCRdb's version includes in-frame clones alone and lacks a portion of them. The profile shows roughly 300,000 clones, around nine tenths of them singletons. The sequence derives from a person between 18 and 65 years old who received the Ad26.COV2.S COVID-19 vaccine or a placebo. This specimen consisted of peripheral blood, obtained in a trial of Ad26.COV2.S vaccine versus placebo.

CDR3 loop: CASGQGNYGYTF. Here the CDR3 DNA reads TGTGCCAGCGGGCAGGGGAACTATGGCTACACCTTC. This chain joins TRBV11-2 and TRBJ1-2; perhaps TRBD1 as D (6 bases). Germline V lookup: CDR1 SGHAT, CDR2 FQNNGV. The germline V and J ends were trimmed by 8 bases and 2 bases, with 9 bases remaining between them. This CDR3 is built from 12 residues.